This TCR beta chain was sequenced in a study of spatial heterogeneity in lung cancer. Study conclusions and caveats: Mutation counts in tumors were tracked by counts of expanded intratumoral alpha and beta TCRs.

The germline V gene encodes CDR1 MDHEN and CDR2 SYDVKM. CDR3 length: 15 amino acids. Described time point: sample taken at primary tumor resection. Researchers sequenced whole RNA taken from tumor, nontumor lung or frozen PBMC without sorting. Single TCR cDNA molecules each had their own unique molecular identifier. TCRdb used MiXCR to reprocess the 5' RACE reads, holding one entry per CDR3 protein. Here the sample spans 800 or so distinct CDR3 sequences, over 13% being singletons. This clonotype is medium-sized by share. Its antigen is not known. Mismatch with germline at one junction end may stem from a read error.

The receptor was isolated from a male donor with early-stage non-small cell lung cancer. The sequencing used lung tumor tissue, collected at surgery. The chain combines TRBV28 with TRBJ2-7; D is perhaps TRBD1 (5 bases). The CDR3 is CAGSLPSGIRYEQYF. The CDR3 coding sequence is TGTGCCGGCAGTTTACCGTCAGGGATTAGGTACGAGCAGTACTTC.